The clone carrying this T cell receptor beta chain was counted only a few times. The antigen is undetermined. This entry belongs to a study of T-cell memory formation after mild COVID-19. Study-level findings and limits: A subset of responding clones appeared in pre-infection memory, suggesting cross-reactive memory joined. CD4/CD8 balance held among clones contracting day 15 to 85, and later expanders leaned CD4+. Shrinking CD4+ clones were chiefly CM and EM; CD8+ ones were chiefly EMRA.

TCRdb itself ran the 5' RACE reads through MiXCR, one entry per CDR3 protein. The sample consists of hundreds of thousands of distinct CDR3 sequences, about 16% of them appearing once. The CDR3 covers 12 residues. V shed 6 bases and J 4 bases; nucleotides not matched to a gene: 2. CDR1 is WSHSY and CDR2 is SAAADI in the germline V gene. The chain employs TRBV10-2 and TRBJ1-2, with TRBD1 identical over 7 bases. This clonotype was obtained from a man aged 18 to 30 who had mild COVID-19 (a few samples of this study predate the infection). Cell type and time point are not known. Sequenced material: PBMCs or a T cell subset sorted from them (not recorded which). CDR3 loop: CASRRDSYGYTF. Written as DNA, the CDR3 is TGCGCCAGCAGGAGGGACAGCTATGGCTACACCTTC.